This T cell receptor (beta chain) derives from a study of PD-1 blockade in mismatch repair-deficient tumors. Findings and caveats of the study: Rapid post-treatment expansion, then contraction, generally preceding radiologic response, marked tumor-resident clones.

As regards this clone: The target antigen is unknown.

The germline V and J ends were trimmed by 1 base and 4 bases, with 8 bases remaining between them. Looked up from germline, CDR1 is LGHNA and CDR2 is YSLEER. The CDR3 covers 13 residues. TCRdb's table, derived via immunoSEQ multiplex PCR, lists solely in-frame clones and lacks some. The sample lists about 130,000 clones; 88% were seen once. This specimen consisted of peripheral blood, obtained almost 74 weeks after starting pembrolizumab. This clonotype was obtained from an adult with mismatch repair-deficient cancer. The V and J genes are TRBV4-3 and TRBJ2-7; D unclear. The CDR3 loop reads CASSQGVDYEQYF. Here the CDR3 DNA reads TGCGCCAGCAGCCAAGGGGTTGATTACGAGCAGTACTTC.